The sequence of this T cell receptor (beta chain) was determined in a study of CD8 T cells in Susac syndrome. Study background: Blood was drawn from patients with Susac syndrome. At that point, they were therapy-naive, on corticosteroids, or on intravenous immunoglobulin alone.

With random hexamers, reverse transcription was performed on roughly 0.5 to 1 ug of RNA. Coverage of TCR beta CDR3 amplification by immunoSEQ multiplex PCR extended to 54 Vbeta and 13 Jbeta. A single record per CDR3 protein comes from TCRdb applying MiXCR to the immunoSEQ multiplex PCR reads. Here the sample spans about 150,000 distinct CDR3 sequences, more than 95% being singletons. This clonotype has only a few counts. The antigen is unknown. V lost 4 bases to trimming and J lost 0 bases; unmatched junction nucleotides: 1. This CDR3 contains 15 residues. Regarding the study as a whole: In Susac syndrome, the CD4+ T cell repertoires did not show clonal expansion.

The CD8+ and CD4+ T cells were negatively isolated, with the TEMRA cells enriched by FACS. The material sequenced was CD4+ T cells from PBMCs. The chain employs TRBV12-3 or TRBV12-4 and TRBJ2-2; 8 positions agree with TRBD1. The TCR sequence derives from a human donor with Susac syndrome. The CDR3 sequence: CASSSQGANTGELFF. Here the CDR3 DNA reads TGTGCCAGCAGTTCACAGGGGGCGAACACCGGGGAGCTGTTTTTT.